The 8 T cell receptor beta chains below all came from one sample that was sequenced in a study of control samples from healthy donors and cancer patients. Sequenced by immunoSEQ multiplex PCR; TCRdb stores in-frame clones only, minus some. The sample contains over 100,000 clones, approximately 92% of which appear only once. The sequencing input was blood. These receptors originate from a woman in her forties or fifties in good health.

Details on this clone: A read error may account for a junction end that differs from germline. V and J are TRBV7-7 and TRBJ2-5, with D perhaps TRBD1 or TRBD2 (6 bases each). Per the germline V gene, CDR1 is SSHAT and CDR2 is FNYEAQ (reference sequence). The CDR3 is made up of 14 amino acids. The CDR3 protein is CASSPVGGGETQYF. The CDR3 DNA reads TGTGCTAGCAGCCCCGTCGGAGGGGGAGAGACCCAGTACTTC.

This chain links TRBV23-1 with TRBJ1-1; the match to TRBD1 covers 9 bases. TRBV23-1 is identified as an open reading frame with a role that is uncertain. With V trimmed by 0 bases and J by 7 bases, 15 bases remained unmatched. The CDR3 contains 18 residues. The chain's CDR3 is CASSQSPIPRDRDSEAFF. In DNA, the CDR3 is TGCGCCAGCAGTCAATCGCCGATTCCCCGGGACAGGGACAGTGAAGCTTTCTTT.

This clone was seen a single time. The V gene is TRBV19, the J gene TRBJ2-1; TRBD2 matches at 9 bases. CDR1 and CDR2 (germline): LNHDA, SQIVND (reference sequence). CDR3 length: 16 residues. V gave up 5 bases and J gave up 2 bases; unmatched junction bases: 7. The CDR3 DNA sequence: TGTGCCAGTAGTCGTAGCGGGGGTCCCCCCTACAATGAGCAGTTCTTC. Amino acid sequence: CASSRSGGPPYNEQFF.

The chain has TRBV7-8 and TRBJ2-2, with 7 bases matching TRBD1. The CDR3 contains 16 residues. V lost 2 bases to trimming and J lost 1 base; unmatched junction nucleotides: 4. The V gene's germline CDR1 is SGHVS and CDR2 FQNEAQ. The CDR3 protein is CASSLLTGRNTGELFF. In DNA, the CDR3 is TGTGCCAGCAGCTTACTGACAGGGAGGAACACCGGGGAGCTGTTTTTT. Together with reference TRBV7-8 and TRBJ2-2, the CDR3 gives the full variable domain: GAGVSQSPRYKVAKRGQDVALRCDPISGHVSLFWYQQALGQGPEFLTYFQNEAQLDKSGLPSDRFFAERPEGSVSTLKIQRTQQEDSAVYLCASSLLTGRNTGELFFGEGSRLTVL.

The V and J genes are TRBV19 and TRBJ1-6; the D gene is possibly TRBD1 (6 bases). V lost 1 base to trimming and J lost 8 bases, with 15 bases between them. The CDR3 is made up of 16 amino acids. CDR1 and CDR2 (germline): LNHDA, SQIVND (reference sequence). In DNA form, the CDR3 reads TGTGCCAGTAGTATAGGGGGGGGCGCCCTCGATTCACCCCTCCACTTT. Protein: CASSIGGGALDSPLHF.

This clone was counted a single time. This chain uses TRBV2 with TRBJ1-1, with D maybe TRBD1 (6 bases). The CDR3 is 14 residues long. CDR1 is SNHLY, CDR2 FYNNEI, per germline. Between the trimmed V and J ends, which lost 4 bases and 8 bases, there was a span of 17 bases. The CDR3 nucleotides are TGTGCCAGCAGTGTTGGGGGGCTCGAGGGGGAAGCTTTCTTT. Encoded protein: CASSVGGLEGEAFF.

In this sample, this clone turned up once. The rearrangement uses TRBV7-2 and TRBJ1-5, with a possible D match to TRBD1 (5 bases). V gave up 4 bases and J gave up 2 bases, with 18 bases separating them. There are 17 residues in the CDR3. Germline-derived CDR1 and CDR2 are SGHTA and FQGNSA. CDR3: CASSYPGVRTGNQPQHF. The CDR3 nucleotides read TGTGCCAGCAGCTACCCGGGGGTAAGGACGGGCAATCAGCCCCAGCATTTT. The full variable domain, in which reference TRBV7-2 and TRBJ1-5 provide the parts outside the CDR3, is GAGVSQSPSNKVTEKGKDVELRCDPISGHTALYWYRQSLGQGLEFLIYFQGNSAPDKSGLPSDRFSAERTGGSVSTLTIQRTQQEDSAVYLCASSYPGVRTGNQPQHFGDGTRLSIL.

In this sample, this clone turned up once. The chain employs TRBV15 and TRBJ1-4, with D possibly being TRBD1 (5 bases). The CDR3 has 15 amino acids. Germline V gives CDR1 LNHNV, CDR2 YYDKDF (reference sequence). Trimming took 0 bases from V and 5 from J, leaving 10 bases between them. Here the CDR3 reads CATSRDPRGNEKLFF. CDR3 sequence (DNA): TGTGCCACCAGCAGAGATCCCCGGGGGAATGAAAAACTGTTTTTT.